This T cell receptor beta chain appears in the sequencing data of a study of cytomegalovirus exposure and HLA in healthy donors (dated by TCRdb to the late 2010s). About the investigation overall: An earlier analysis of approximately 640 of the donors reported 250 to 350 Gb of sequence data and roughly 100 million unique TCR beta sequences from 190 million or so T cells. The aim of the study was to test whether cataloging public T cell receptors could identify signatures of past pathogen exposure. Typing coverage varied by locus: 629-630 donors for A, B, C, DRB1 and DQB1; 522 for DQA1; approximately 610 for DPA1; about 450 for DPB1. Besides the first cohort of hundreds of subjects, a separate validation cohort made up of 120 different subjects was used. In the later analysis, no new phenotypic data were used to find candidate immune exposures; instead, reliance was placed on TCR beta sequences and their occurrence across donors. Of the roughly 430 genotyped donors, about 84% fell in the genetic ancestry cluster associated with self-reported Caucasian donors. An earlier analysis of some 600 of the donors applied high-throughput TCR beta sequencing to assess whether each TCR beta V gene segment acted as functional or pseudogenic. The T cell repertoires of under 750 subjects were profiled by immunosequencing and related to cytomegalovirus serostatus. A later analysis re-examined previously published TCR beta repertoires from more than 650 donors and added high-resolution HLA genotyping to investigate patterns of TCR occurrence. An early release that covered 500 to 800 HLA-typed donors contained approximately 300 gigabases of sequencing data and tens of millions of unique TCR sequences. Because of strong linkage in the cohort, 5 or 6 DR-DQ haplotypes were treated as single units for association and clustering. Every discovery cohort repertoire had been produced on one sequencing platform. On average, over 200,000 unique TCR beta nucleotide sequences were sequenced per donor among 398 genotyped donors of the cohort, with about 19% of those sequences being non-productive. A later genetic analysis used genome-wide SNP genotypes for 398 of the 666 donors, treating that subset as a discovery cohort. To predict cytomegalovirus infection status, the study combined high-throughput TCR immunosequencing, statistical association of individual TCRs with disease status, and machine learning. Donor age, sex, ethnicity and CMV serostatus were compiled alongside the repertoire data. Both class I and class II loci were covered by HLA typing, at four-digit resolution.

CDR1 MNHNS and CDR2 SASEGT are derived from the germline V gene. V and J are trimmed by 3 bases and 8 bases, and the gene matches miss 9 bases of the junction. The CDR3 runs 15 residues from the cysteine to the phenylalanine. Here the CDR3 DNA is all that survives: 45 bases in frame from base 1. Overall study results and their limits: Because HLA typing was missing for some donors at each locus, association tests included only the typed subset. The earlier analysis of some 540 of the donors excluded 15 to 20 rarely observed V segments, including chromosome 9 orphons, because counts were too low. Specific HLA alleles were associated with 18,000 or so TCR beta sequences at a false discovery rate of 0.05 in a later analysis. In an earlier analysis of more than 500 of the donors, most TCR beta V segments appeared in productive rearrangements about 87% or about 30% of the time, broadly matching IMGT annotations. Linkage disequilibrium might explain the correlated functional status among segregating V segments, but an unknown experimental factor could not be ruled out. A further reported finding was that TCR beta sequences accurately predicted the HLA-A and HLA-B alleles for most subjects in the first cohort. In the study, approximately 160 TCR beta chains were listed as associated with cytomegalovirus. In a later analysis, several top co-occurrence clusters were reported to appear linked to parvovirus B19, influenza, CMV and Epstein-Barr virus. A later genetic analysis reported fewer N-insertions in productive TCRs among donors in an Asian-associated ancestry cluster than the approximately 700-donor mean. The only immune exposure information available for the cohort was CMV serostatus. In a later analysis, HLA-associated TCR beta chains were found to be more clonally expanded and to have lower generation probabilities than equally common non-associated chains. In a later analysis, TCR association rates were found to vary across HLA loci, with the most associated TCRs seen for DRB1 alleles and the fewest for HLA-C alleles. When HLA alleles, especially DR and DQ, strongly co-occurred, attributing TCR associations to individual alleles was difficult. A cluster of highly shared sequence variants was judged likely to represent a technical artifact of the sequencing pipeline. Because the 87-base-pair reads could not distinguish some IMGT-functional V segments, including TRBV6-2 and TRBV6-3, those segments were excluded. According to a later analysis, most CMV-associated TCR beta chains appeared to be HLA-restricted, and the HLA associations seemed to be driven largely by CMV exposure. In this cohort, only TCR beta chains were sequenced, and detectable features were limited by the absence of alpha or paired-chain data. The authors suggested that the approach could potentially be extended to other disease states and immunological phenotypes. A later genetic analysis associated a missense DCLRE1C variant with V-gene and J-gene trimming of TCR beta chains, and an independent cohort replicated the association. A few of the identified cytomegalovirus-associated TCR beta chains were confirmed in vitro to be specific for cytomegalovirus antigens. While some public TCRs were present in many individuals, most TCR sequences turned up only very rarely across donors. The classifier was reported to diagnose cytomegalovirus status with high specificity and sensitivity in both the original and validation cohorts. The presence/absence analyses assumed that sequencing depth was roughly uniform across donors, and that assumption may not be true.

The method behind the library was the immunoSEQ multiplex PCR assay. For the multiplex PCR, a mixture combining 60 forward primers for TCR Vbeta segments and 13 reverse primers for TCR Jbeta segments was used. The CDR3 region of rearranged TCR beta genes was amplified from genomic DNA by a multiplex PCR assay. On the Illumina HiSeq System, the amplified TCR beta libraries were sequenced as 87-base-pair reads. As for the original processing: Across the 666 repertoires, a later analysis counted tens of millions of unique TCR beta chains, some 11 million of which were shared by at least two donors. A nearest-neighbor algorithm error-corrected the raw reads and collapsed the reads into unique sequences, merging closely related sequences to remove PCR and sequencing errors. CDR3 sequences were aligned to IMGT reference sequences to assign V, D and J gene segments. Each retained sequence needed at least a six-nucleotide match to both a V gene segment and a J gene segment. A rearrangement counted as productive if the CDR3 had no stop codons and remained in frame with V and J, and every other rearrangement counted as non-productive. CDR3 was defined by IMGT convention, running from the second conserved V-encoded cysteine to the conserved J-encoded phenylalanine. The earlier analysis of 587 of the donors excluded sequences that lacked an unambiguous match to a single V gene segment. In an earlier analysis of around 590 of the donors, a V segment was called functional when productive rearrangements were above 56.7%, and segregating when the standard deviation between donors exceeded 5%. To diagnose cytomegalovirus status from the catalog of TCR beta chain sequences, a statistical classification framework was built. V and J gene assignment, in a later analysis, came from comparing TCR nucleotide sequences with IMGT/GENE-DB human TR gene sequences. The TCRdist pipeline was used in a later analysis to assign CDR3 sequences and most-parsimonious VDJ recombination scenarios. In a later analysis, every TCR beta chain was defined by the combination of its CDR3 amino acid sequence and its V-gene family, and reads without a unique V-gene family were dropped. In a later analysis, around 600 highly shared, low-generation-probability nucleotide sequences were removed to address suspected cross-contamination and a sequencing artifact. In a later analysis, a clonal expansion index was calculated for each public chain from normalized within-repertoire ranks of inferred template counts. A later analysis computed generation probabilities with a VDJ recombination model fitted to out-of-frame rearrangements, and checked the results against IGoR. Hypergeometric tests were used in a later analysis to score TCR-TCR, TCR-HLA and TCR-CMV co-occurrence, with a repertoire-size bias correction applied to the TCR pairs. To estimate false discovery rates, a later analysis permuted the HLA or CMV assignments 20 times. In a later analysis, co-occurring TCRs were grouped with DBSCAN, and TCRdist sequence similarity was added when clustering was performed within HLA-allele-positive subsets. Repertoires with fewer than 30,000 or more than 120,000 public chains, plus five repertoires with anomalous nucleotide sharing, were excluded from co-occurrence clustering. As stored in TCRdb, this immuneACCESS dataset retains in-frame rearrangements with V and J assigned. A fraction of the clones does not appear; measured against another copy, unresolved V genes explain less than half of the discrepancy, and the remainder lacks a known reason. That table furnishes V, J and clone size, whereas the DNA furnished D and trimming. This sample has 110,000 to 150,000 clones in its table, and approximately 83% of those were observed once. Roughly 1.6% of the sample is taken by the ten largest.

With regard to this clone: This clone's antigen is unknown. The record has no base qualities; no much larger clone is one base away.

In total, roughly 670 healthy bone marrow donors made up the cohort. At the time of sampling, every cohort member was nominally healthy, though immune exposures that went unrecorded were likely present. The donor tested CMV seronegative and was one of the 352 seronegative cohort members. A peripheral blood sample was provided by each donor, and peripheral blood mononuclear cells were used for TCR beta sequencing. Genomic DNA extraction from the blood cell samples was performed with the Qiagen DNeasy Blood Extraction Kit. The TCR comes from a woman between 40 and 55 years old in good health and CMV-seronegative. Sequenced: PBMCs. The rearranged segments are TRBV6-1 and TRBJ2-3; TRBD1 agrees with 9 junctional bases. Read as DNA, the sequence is TGTGCCAGCAGTGAGTTGGGACAGGGTCATACTACGCAGTATTTT. It translates to CASSELGQGHTTQYF.